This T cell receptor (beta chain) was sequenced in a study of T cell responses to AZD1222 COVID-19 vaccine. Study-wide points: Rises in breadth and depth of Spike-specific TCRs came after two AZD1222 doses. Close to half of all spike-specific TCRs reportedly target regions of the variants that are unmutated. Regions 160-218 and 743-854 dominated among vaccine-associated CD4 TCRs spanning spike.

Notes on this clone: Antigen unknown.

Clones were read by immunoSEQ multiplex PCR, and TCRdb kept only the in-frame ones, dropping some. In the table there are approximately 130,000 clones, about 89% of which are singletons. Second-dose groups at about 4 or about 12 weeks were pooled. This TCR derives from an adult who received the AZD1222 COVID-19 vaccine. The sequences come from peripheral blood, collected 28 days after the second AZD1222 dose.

CDR3 in DNA: TGTGCCAGCAGTTATGGGTCCGTTGGTGTTGGCTACACCTTC. Amino acids: CASSYGSVGVGYTF. The J gene is TRBJ1-2, the V gene TRBV6-2 or TRBV6-3; D gene ambiguous. Per germline, CDR1 MNHEY and CDR2 SVGEGT. V lost 3 bases, J lost 7 bases, and 15 bases lay in between. The CDR3 has 14 residues.